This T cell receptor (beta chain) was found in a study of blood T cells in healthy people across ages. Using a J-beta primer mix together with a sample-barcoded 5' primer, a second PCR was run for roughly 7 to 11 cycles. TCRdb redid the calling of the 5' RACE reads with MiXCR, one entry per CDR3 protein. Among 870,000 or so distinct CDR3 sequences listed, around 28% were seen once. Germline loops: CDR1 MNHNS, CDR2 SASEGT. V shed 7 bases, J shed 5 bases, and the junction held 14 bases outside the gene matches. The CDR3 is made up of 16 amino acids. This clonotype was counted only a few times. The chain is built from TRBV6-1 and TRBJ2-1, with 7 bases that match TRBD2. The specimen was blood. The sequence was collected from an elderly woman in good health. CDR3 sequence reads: CASNVPSGGGHNEQFF. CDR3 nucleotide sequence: TGTGCCAGCAATGTACCCTCGGGCGGGGGACACAATGAGCAGTTCTTC.